One and the same sample provided the 31 T cell receptor beta chains below, sequenced in a study of OX40 agonist ivuxolimab in advanced cancers. The method was immunoSEQ multiplex PCR; TCRdb's version includes in-frame clones alone and lacks a portion of them. The sample carries about 57,000 clones, over 85% recorded once. The starting material was CD4+ or CD8+ T cells sorted from blood, obtained in a trial of the OX40 agonist ivuxolimab. These receptors came from an adult with an advanced solid tumor such as melanoma, head and neck, liver or kidney cancer.

The chain combines TRBV19 with TRBJ2-1; the match to TRBD2 covers 7 bases. Per germline, CDR1 LNHDA and CDR2 SQIVND (reference sequence). The CDR3 extends over 17 amino acids. V lost 3 bases, J lost 7 bases, and 15 bases stayed unmatched. Here the CDR3 DNA reads TGTGCCAGTAGTATCGGGATAGCGGGCCGCCACCGGAATGAGCAGTTCTTC. Protein sequence: CASSIGIAGRHRNEQFF.

The J gene is TRBJ2-7, the V gene TRBV6-5, with 9 bases identical to TRBD1. Germline loops: CDR1 MNHEY, CDR2 SVGAGI. CDR3 length: 13 amino acids. V was pared by 7 bases and J by 4 bases, with 5 bases of the junction left unmatched. The CDR3 DNA is TGTGCCAGCAACTCCGGGACAGGGTACGAGCAGTACTTC. This sequence encodes CASNSGTGYEQYF.

The chain couples TRBV6-5 to TRBJ1-5, with TRBD1 as a possible D gene (5 bases). V was pared by 10 bases and J by 6 bases, with 19 bases between. Germline CDR1 MNHEY, CDR2 SVGAGI. The CDR3 is 14 residues long. CDR3 sequence: CATSRGRGSQPQHF. The CDR3 coding sequence is TGTGCCACCTCTCGGGGGAGGGGAAGTCAGCCCCAGCATTTT.

This clone has a single count. The chain recombines TRBV11-2 with TRBJ2-7; the match to TRBD1 covers 8 bases. The length of the CDR3 is 16 residues. Germline V gene sequence: CDR1 SGHAT, CDR2 FQNNGV. V gave up 3 bases and J gave up 4 bases; unmatched junction bases: 11. CDR3 DNA: TGTGCCAGCAGCTTTGACAGGGGAAACTTAATTTACGAGCAGTACTTC. It is translated as CASSFDRGNLIYEQYF.

CDR3 bases: TGTGCCAGCAGTTTATGGTCAGCCCAAGAGACCCAGTACTTC. Protein sequence: CASSLWSAQETQYF. This chain joins TRBV28 and TRBJ2-5; no clear D. The V and J ends lost 0 bases and 1 base respectively, with 6 bases between them. Germline CDR1 and CDR2: MDHEN and SYDVKM. The CDR3 has 14 residues.

The chain uses TRBV7-9 and TRBJ2-3, with D unclear. Germline CDR1 reads SEHNR; CDR2 reads FQNEAQ (reference sequence). The CDR3 runs to 12 residues. The ends were cut back, 5 bases at V and 2 bases at J, with 5 bases in the middle. The DNA for the CDR3 is TGTGCCAGCAGCCCCTACACAGATACGCAGTATTTT. As protein: CASSPYTDTQYF.

This clone was counted a single time. This chain uses TRBV7-8 with TRBJ2-7; 7 bases align to TRBD2. V shed 3 bases and J 5 bases; nucleotides not matched to a gene: 13. The germline V gene encodes CDR1 SGHVS and CDR2 FQNEAQ. CDR3 length: 16 residues. Written as DNA, the CDR3 is TGTGCCAGCAGCTTCTTTCGGGAGGCCGAGTTGCACGAGCAGTACTTC. Its translation is CASSFFREAELHEQYF.

V gene TRBV14 combines with J gene TRBJ2-1; 7 bases agree with TRBD2. The CDR3 runs 24 residues. The V and J ends lost 1 base and 0 bases, in that order; junction bases with no gene match: 27. Germline CDR1 SGHDN, CDR2 FVKESK. The CDR3 spells CASSQGPLLGGSPPLGSSYNEQFF. The CDR3 DNA reads TGTGCCAGCAGCCAAGGCCCTCTCCTGGGCGGGAGCCCTCCGCTAGGTAGCTCCTACAATGAGCAGTTCTTC.

The chain is built from TRBV25-1 and TRBJ1-1, with D unresolved. The CDR3 is made up of 14 amino acids. Germline V CDR1 and CDR2: MGHDK, SYGVNS. Trimming shortened V by 0 bases and J by 5 bases, and 10 bases separated the two germline ends. CDR3 region: CASSEYEWGTEAFF. DNA of the CDR3: TGTGCCAGCAGTGAATATGAATGGGGAACTGAAGCTTTCTTT.

The CDR3 DNA sequence: TGTGCCAGCTCCGGGGGCAGGGGAAATTACGCTGAAGCTTTCTTT. Amino acid sequence: CASSGGRGNYAEAFF. The chain joins TRBV18 to TRBJ1-1, with TRBD1 as a possible D gene (6 bases). Germline assignment: CDR1 KGHSH and CDR2 LQKENI. The CDR3 extends over 15 amino acids. V dropped 6 bases and J dropped 6 bases, with 20 bases sitting between them. The full variable domain, in which reference TRBV18 and TRBJ1-1 provide the parts outside the CDR3, is NAGVMQNPRHLVRRRGQEARLRCSPMKGHSHVYWYRQLPEEGLKFMVYLQKENIIDESGMPKERFSAEFPKEGPSILRIQQVVRGDSAAYFCASSGGRGNYAEAFFGQGTRLTVV.

The chain employs TRBV27 and TRBJ2-2; the D gene could be TRBD1 or TRBD2 (5 bases each). From germline, CDR1 is MNHEY and CDR2 SMNVEV (reference sequence). Deletions cut 1 base from V and 4 bases from J, with 13 bases between. The CDR3 length is 16 residues. The CDR3 bases are TGTGCCAGCAGTTTATTAGGGTTCGGGGCCACCGGGGAGCTGTTTTTT. Translation gives CASSLLGFGATGELFF.

V gene TRBV7-9 combines with J gene TRBJ1-5, with a tentative D call TRBD1 (5 bases). The length of the CDR3 is 14 residues. V gave up 4 bases and J gave up 6 bases, with 13 bases separating them. Per germline, CDR1 SEHNR and CDR2 FQNEAQ (reference sequence). CDR3: CASSSFSDSQPQHF. In DNA, the CDR3 is TGTGCCAGCAGCTCCTTCTCCGACAGTCAGCCCCAGCATTTT.

The chain combines TRBV5-1 with TRBJ2-1; D remains unclear. Trimming left V 2 bases short and J 6 bases short, with 15 bases between. The CDR3 consists of 15 residues. The germline V gene has CDR1 SGHRS and CDR2 YFSETQ. In DNA, the CDR3 is TGCGCCAGCAGCTTTTCGGAGTCATTTATCAATGAGCAGTTCTTC. The encoded protein is CASSFSESFINEQFF.

The V and J genes are TRBV4-2 and TRBJ2-1, with 9 bases lining up with TRBD2. The CDR3 totals 20 residues. The junction had 15 bases not matched to a gene; V was cut back by 2 bases and J by 1 base. Germline V gives CDR1 LGHNA, CDR2 YNFKEQ. CDR3 bases: TGTGCCAGCAGCCAATATACCAGCGGGAGGAATTTTGCGTCCTACAATGAGCAGTTCTTC. Its translation: CASSQYTSGRNFASYNEQFF.

This clone was recorded a few times. The V call is TRBV29-1, the J call TRBJ1-1, with D maybe TRBD1 (6 bases). Germline lookup yields CDR1 SQVTM and CDR2 ANQGSEA. The CDR3 totals 14 residues. V lost 1 base and J lost 4, with 13 bases in between. The chain's CDR3 is CSVEVQGMFTEAFF. CDR3 bases: TGCAGCGTTGAAGTCCAGGGGATGTTCACTGAAGCTTTCTTT.

The chain's CDR3 is CASSLVGAGEQYF. The CDR3 DNA follows: TGCGCCAGCAGCTTGGTAGGGGCAGGCGAGCAGTACTTC. The chain joins TRBV5-1 to TRBJ2-7, with D perhaps matching TRBD1 (5 bases). Germline values: CDR1 SGHRS, CDR2 YFSETQ. Trimming took 0 bases from V and 6 from J, leaving 10 bases between them. The CDR3 consists of 13 residues.

The CDR3 nucleotides read TGTGCCAGCAGTGGAGAGGGGGCGGTTACCGGGGAGCTGTTTTTT. Protein product: CASSGEGAVTGELFF. V usage is TRBV28 and J usage is TRBJ2-2, with TRBD1 matching over 7 bases. Per the germline V gene, CDR1 is MDHEN and CDR2 is SYDVKM. The V and J ends lost 5 bases and 5 bases, in that order; junction bases with no gene match: 8. The CDR3 contains 15 residues.

CDR3 sequence: CASSLMIGGSSYNEQFF. For the CDR3, the DNA is TGTGCCAGCAGCTTAATGATCGGCGGAAGCTCCTACAATGAGCAGTTCTTC. The chain couples TRBV7-3 to TRBJ2-1, with D unclear. The CDR3 has 17 residues. CDR1 and CDR2 (germline): SGHTA, FQGTGA. The ends were cut back, 1 base at V and 0 bases at J, with 13 bases in the middle.

The J gene is TRBJ2-7, the V gene TRBV5-1, with 10 bases aligning to TRBD2. From germline, CDR1 is SGHRS and CDR2 YFSETQ. The CDR3 runs to 15 residues. V trimming: 0 bases; J trimming: 7 bases; junction bases outside the gene matches: 7. The CDR3 sequence: CASSLATSGTREQYF. The DNA for the CDR3 is TGCGCCAGCAGCTTGGCCACTAGCGGGACCCGGGAGCAGTACTTC. The complete variable domain, with remaining parts taken from reference TRBV5-1 and TRBJ2-7, reads KAGVTQTPRYLIKTRGQQVTLSCSPISGHRSVSWYQQTPGQGLQFLFEYFSETQRNKGNFPGRFSGRQFSNSRSEMNVSTLELGDSALYLCASSLATSGTREQYFGPGTRLTVT.

CDR3 sequence: CASRTGTVSGYEQYF. CDR3 bases: TGTGCCAGTAGAACCGGGACAGTAAGTGGCTACGAGCAGTACTTC. The chain joins TRBV19 to TRBJ2-7, with 7 positions matching TRBD1. CDR3 length: 15 amino acids. Germline-derived CDR1 and CDR2 are LNHDA and SQIVND (reference sequence). With 6 bases clipped from V and 3 bases from J, the junction kept 11 bases outside the gene matches.

In nucleotides, the CDR3 is TGTGCCAGCAGTTCCACCCCCTCTGTTTACAATGAGCAGTTCTTC. Translation gives CASSSTPSVYNEQFF. V usage is TRBV27 and J usage is TRBJ2-1; D gene uncertain. The V end was cut by 4 bases, the J end by 4 bases, with 14 bases between. CDR3 length: 15 residues. In germline, CDR1 is MNHEY, CDR2 SMNVEV (reference sequence).

The chain employs TRBV6-6 and TRBJ1-5; weak D call: TRBD1 (5 bases). CDR3 length: 14 amino acids. Germline V CDR1 and CDR2: MNHNY, SVGAGI (reference sequence). V lost 3 bases, J lost 3 bases, and 9 bases lay in between. CDR3 bases: TGTGCCAGCAGTTATTCAGGACACAATCAGCCCCAGCATTTT. Its protein product is CASSYSGHNQPQHF.

The rearrangement joins TRBV4-3 to TRBJ2-7; 10 bases align to TRBD1. The ends lost 1 base at V and 5 bases at J; junction bases unmatched: 5. Germline CDR1 LGHNA, CDR2 YSLEER. This CDR3 is built from 15 residues. CDR3 in amino acids: CASSQVRQGANEQYF. DNA for the CDR3: TGCGCCAGCAGCCAAGTCAGACAGGGGGCCAACGAGCAGTACTTC.

This clone has just one count. Additional DNA sequences in this sample encode the identical CDR3. The chain couples TRBV6-5 to TRBJ2-1; D not resolved. The V and J ends lost 0 bases and 4 bases respectively, with 4 bases between them. This CDR3 is 13 amino acids long. The V gene's germline CDR1 is MNHEY and CDR2 SVGAGI. CDR3 DNA sequence: TGTGCCAGCAGTTACTCGTCGTACAATGAGCAGTTCTTC. It yields the protein CASSYSSYNEQFF.

V and J are TRBV7-9 and TRBJ1-5; 7 bases map to TRBD1. Trimming at V came to 5 bases and at J to 5 bases, leaving 6 bases not matched to a gene. This CDR3 has 14 amino acids. Germline V gives CDR1 SEHNR, CDR2 FQNEAQ (reference sequence). The CDR3, as DNA: TGTGCCAGCAGCCAACAGGGGACTTATCAGCCCCAGCATTTT. Translated: CASSQQGTYQPQHF.

By share of the sample, this clone is medium-sized. The chain is built from TRBV7-6 and TRBJ1-4; D remains ambiguous. The V end was cut by 4 bases, the J end by 4 bases, with 13 bases between. Germline values: CDR1 SGHVS, CDR2 FNYEAQ. The CDR3 is 15 amino acids. CDR3 residues: CASSSEPGSNEKLFF. As DNA, the CDR3 is TGTGCCAGCAGCTCCGAGCCGGGTAGTAATGAAAAACTGTTTTTT.

The rearrangement links TRBV28 to TRBJ2-5, with D unclear. Germline loops: CDR1 MDHEN, CDR2 SYDVKM. Trimming shortened V by 5 bases and J by 2 bases, and 21 bases separated the two germline ends. The CDR3 is made up of 17 amino acids. The CDR3 nucleotides are TGTGCCAGCAGTCCTCCCTTTGGTACCCCATTACAAGAGACCCAGTACTTC. This sequence encodes CASSPPFGTPLQETQYF.

CDR3 DNA: TGTGCCATCAGTGAGGCCGGACAAATCGGGCAGTACTTC. Residues: CAISEAGQIGQYF. V and J are TRBV10-3 and TRBJ2-5; weak D call: TRBD1 (5 bases). V lost 2 bases to trimming and J lost 11 bases, with 15 bases between them. This CDR3 is 13 amino acids long. The V gene's germline CDR1 is ENHRY and CDR2 SYGVKD.

The chain is built from TRBV4-3 and TRBJ2-1, with D maybe TRBD1 (6 bases). In germline, CDR1 is LGHNA, CDR2 YSLEER. Trimming took off 2 bases at V and 2 bases at J, with 13 bases between the two ends. This CDR3 spans 16 amino acids. CDR3 region: CASSQLTGTPYNEQFF. The CDR3 DNA is TGCGCCAGCAGCCAACTCACAGGGACCCCCTACAATGAGCAGTTCTTC.

By sample fraction, this clone is medium-sized. The chain is built from TRBV28 and TRBJ1-1; D is undetermined. This CDR3 is 14 amino acids long. Germline CDR1 MDHEN, CDR2 SYDVKM. Trimming left V 5 bases short and J 1 base short, with 11 bases between. The CDR3 DNA is TGTGCCAGCAGTGGATTCCTTCGGAACACTGAAGCTTTCTTT. Its protein is CASSGFLRNTEAFF.

The rearrangement joins TRBV28 to TRBJ1-2; unclear D gene. The V and J ends lost 1 base and 8 bases respectively, with 11 bases between them. This CDR3 contains 13 residues. CDR1 MDHEN and CDR2 SYDVKM come from the germline V gene. CDR3 nucleotides: TGTGCCAGCAGTTTATCGGCCAGGCCCGGCTACACCTTC. The encoded protein is CASSLSARPGYTF.